The 7 T cell receptor beta chains in this list originate from one sample, sequenced in a study of cytomegalovirus exposure and HLA in healthy donors. Some clones are missing from TCRdb's copy, which holds only in-frame ones; the method was immunoSEQ multiplex PCR. The sample holds fewer than 250,000 clones; less than 90% are singletons and the top ten take 4.5% to 7%. The sample comprised PBMCs. These TCRs come from a woman in her late teens or twenties in good health and CMV-seronegative.

This chain connects TRBV25-1 to TRBJ2-6; no clear D. V was shortened by 5 bases and J by 0 bases, with 2 bases between the two germline ends. CDR3 length equals 13 residues. Germline loops: CDR1 MGHDK, CDR2 SYGVNS. CDR3 DNA sequence: TGTGCCAGCAGTAACTCTGGGGCCAACGTCCTGACTTTC. Protein: CASSNSGANVLTF.

The V call is TRBV30, the J call TRBJ2-4; D is perhaps TRBD1 (6 bases). The CDR3 covers 15 residues. From germline, CDR1 is GTSNPN and CDR2 SVGIG (reference sequence). V gave up 1 base and J gave up 0 bases, with 10 bases separating them. The CDR3 region has the DNA TGTGCCTGGAGTGGGCCAGGGGTAGCCAAAAACATTCAGTACTTC. Its translation: CAWSGPGVAKNIQYF.

This clone appeared a few times. The chain recombines TRBV29-1 with TRBJ1-2; no reliable D call. The CDR3 loop spans 14 amino acids. Looked up from germline, CDR1 is SQVTM and CDR2 is ANQGSEA. With 7 bases removed from V and 0 bases from J, the gap between germline ends came to 15 bases. CDR3 nucleotide sequence: TGCAGCGCCAGCCAGAAGGCTTCTAACTATGGCTACACCTTC. Translating gives CSASQKASNYGYTF.

The gene calls are TRBV6-5 and TRBJ1-5; the D gene is possibly TRBD1 (5 bases). The CDR3 sequence is 14 residues long. The V end lost 5 bases, the J end lost 3 bases, and 11 bases lay between the germline ends. From germline, CDR1 is MNHEY and CDR2 SVGAGI. The CDR3 loop reads CASSPRDSNQPQHF. The DNA for the CDR3 is TGTGCCAGCAGTCCCAGGGACTCCAATCAGCCCCAGCATTTT.

V usage is TRBV5-1 and J usage is TRBJ2-7; 7 positions match TRBD1. The J segment lost 3 bases and the V segment lost 5 bases, leaving 8 bases of the junction unmatched. The CDR3 spans 14 residues. The germline CDR1 and CDR2 sequences are SGHRS and YFSETQ. The CDR3 protein is CASRRQGSVYEQYF. CDR3 nucleotides: TGCGCCAGCAGACGACAGGGTTCCGTCTACGAGCAGTACTTC.

This chain uses TRBV4-2 with TRBJ2-7, with TRBD1 as a possible D gene (6 bases). Trimming removed 6 bases at V and 2 bases at J, with 14 bases between. The CDR3 extends over 14 amino acids. From germline, CDR1 is LGHNA and CDR2 YNFKEQ. CDR3 loop: CASSHLGATYEQYF. For the CDR3, the DNA is TGTGCCAGCAGTCACCTGGGGGCAACCTACGAGCAGTACTTC.

The gene calls are TRBV9 and TRBJ2-7; a weak D match, TRBD1 (6 bases). From germline, CDR1 is SGDLS and CDR2 YYNGEE. The V and J ends lost 2 bases and 2 bases respectively, with 14 bases between them. The CDR3 is 15 amino acids. The CDR3 DNA is TGTGCCAGCAGCGTTGGGACAACTACCACCTACGAGCAGTACTTC. Protein: CASSVGTTTTYEQYF.